This TCR beta chain appears in the sequencing data of a study of T cell responses to AZD1222 COVID-19 vaccine. Overall study findings and caveats: Donors were chiefly white British, with a greater number of females, and clonal diversity was perhaps underestimated.

Germline values: CDR1 DFQATT, CDR2 SNEGSKA (reference sequence). V gave up 3 bases and J gave up 5 bases, with 14 bases separating them. The CDR3 covers 13 residues. The study pooled second doses at about 4 or about 12 weeks. Details on this clone: Its antigen is unknown.

Produced via immunoSEQ multiplex PCR; TCRdb's table is partial and in-frame only. The table has 130,000 to 150,000 clones, roughly 90% seen once. The specimen was peripheral blood, collected 28 days after the second AZD1222 dose. The TCR sequence derives from an adult who received the AZD1222 COVID-19 vaccine. The chain employs TRBV20-1 and TRBJ2-7; D call uncertain. This chain's CDR3 is CSASSGPSNEQYF. The CDR3 region has the DNA TGCAGTGCTAGTTCCGGGCCATCTAACGAGCAGTACTTC.